The T cell receptor (beta chain) under discussion was sequenced for a study of cytomegalovirus exposure and HLA in healthy donors (dated by TCRdb to the late 2010s). About the full investigation: An earlier analysis of under 600 of the donors reported about 290 Gb of sequence data and 117 million unique TCR beta sequences from approximately 180 million T cells. High-throughput TCR immunosequencing, statistical association of individual TCRs with disease status, and machine learning were combined to predict cytomegalovirus infection status. A later genetic analysis used genome-wide SNP genotypes for about three fifths of the 666 donors, treating that subset as a discovery cohort. Both class I and class II loci were covered by HLA typing, at four-digit resolution. The aim of the study was to test whether cataloging public T cell receptors could identify signatures of past pathogen exposure. The genetic ancestry cluster associated with self-reported Caucasian donors included about 84% of the roughly 390 genotyped donors. Every discovery cohort repertoire had been produced on one sequencing platform. An early release covering roughly 600 HLA-typed donors comprised approximately 300 gigabases of sequencing data and approximately 80 million unique TCR sequences. Typing coverage differed by locus: A, B, C, DRB1 and DQB1 were typed in roughly 620-640 donors, DQA1 in about 500, DPA1 in some 570, and DPB1 in roughly 450. Rather than using new phenotypic data, the later analysis identified candidate immune exposures from TCR beta sequences and from how often those sequences occurred across donors. Donor age, sex, ethnicity and CMV serostatus were compiled together with the repertoire data. In addition to the first cohort of approximately 650 subjects, a separate validation cohort of about 120 different subjects was used. Five DR-DQ haplotypes were treated as single units for association and clustering because of strong linkage in the cohort. Among 300 to 500 genotyped donors of the cohort, an average of approximately 220,000 unique TCR beta nucleotide sequences was sequenced per donor, of which about 19% were non-productive. A later analysis re-examined previously published TCR beta repertoires from more than 600 donors and added high-resolution HLA genotyping to investigate patterns of TCR occurrence. To decide whether each TCR beta V gene segment behaved as functional or pseudogenic, an earlier analysis of some 600 of the donors relied on high-throughput TCR beta sequencing. Using immunosequencing, the study profiled T cell repertoires from around 670 subjects and related those repertoires to cytomegalovirus serostatus.

In total, roughly 670 healthy bone marrow donors made up the cohort. At the time of sampling, all cohort members were nominally healthy, though unrecorded immune exposures were likely present. The donor tested CMV seronegative, placing the donor among the roughly 340 seronegative members of the cohort. Every donor gave a peripheral blood sample, and the peripheral blood mononuclear cells from that sample were used for TCR beta sequencing. Genomic DNA was extracted from the blood cell samples with the Qiagen DNeasy Blood Extraction Kit. On this clone itself: No cognate antigen has been identified for it. Base qualities were left out, and no much larger clone turns up one base away.

What the work shows at the level of the full study, not this receptor alone: According to a later analysis, parvovirus B19, influenza, CMV and Epstein-Barr virus appeared linked to several top co-occurrence clusters. Immune exposure information for the cohort was limited to CMV serostatus. The earlier analysis of some 560 of the donors excluded some 15 rarely observed V segments, including chromosome 9 orphons, because counts were too low. According to a later genetic analysis, donors in an Asian-associated ancestry cluster had fewer N-insertions in productive TCRs than the approximately 700-donor mean. In a later analysis, the rate of TCR association differed among HLA loci, with DRB1 alleles having the most associated TCRs and HLA-C alleles having the fewest. The authors suggested that the approach could potentially be extended to other disease states and immunological phenotypes. Across donors, most TCR sequences were observed very rarely, whereas some public TCRs were present in many individuals. In a later analysis, HLA-associated TCR beta chains showed more clonal expansion and lower generation probabilities than non-associated chains that were equally common. A few of the identified cytomegalovirus-associated TCR beta chains were confirmed in vitro to be specific for cytomegalovirus antigens. V-gene and J-gene trimming of TCR beta chains was associated with a missense DCLRE1C variant in a later genetic analysis, and the association was replicated in an independent cohort. In an earlier analysis of approximately 590 of the donors, most TCR beta V segments appeared in productive rearrangements about 87% or about 30% of the time, broadly matching IMGT annotations. In a later analysis, most CMV-associated TCR beta chains were found to appear HLA-restricted, with HLA associations seemingly driven largely by CMV exposure. Roughly uniform sequencing depth across donors was assumed in presence/absence analyses, although this assumption may not hold. HLA typing was unavailable for some donors at each locus, so association tests used only the typed subset. Correlated functional status among segregating V segments might reflect linkage disequilibrium, but an unknown experimental factor could not be ruled out. A total of roughly 160 TCR beta chains were listed by the study as associated with cytomegalovirus. The classifier was reported to diagnose cytomegalovirus status with high specificity and sensitivity in both the original and validation cohorts. Assigning TCR associations to individual alleles was difficult when HLA alleles, especially DR and DQ, strongly co-occurred. The cohort was sequenced for TCR beta chains only, and without alpha or paired-chain data the features that could be detected were limited. A further reported finding was that TCR beta sequences accurately predicted the HLA-A and HLA-B alleles for most subjects in the first cohort. At a false discovery rate of 0.05, a later analysis linked about 17,000 TCR beta sequences to specific HLA alleles. A cluster of highly shared sequence variants was judged likely to be a technical artifact of the sequencing pipeline. Some IMGT-functional V segments, including TRBV6-2 and TRBV6-3, could not be distinguished by the 87-base-pair reads and were therefore excluded.

The cysteine opens and the phenylalanine closes a CDR3 of 14 amino acids. The kept DNA is CDR3 alone, 42 bases in frame from the first base. CDR1 and CDR2 (SGHRS, YFSETQ) derive from the germline V gene. V is trimmed back by 1 base and J by 6 bases, and the junction contains 5 bases that no gene match accounts for. Receptor libraries were prepared by the immunoSEQ multiplex PCR assay. For the multiplex PCR, a mixture combining 60 forward primers for TCR Vbeta segments and 13 reverse primers for TCR Jbeta segments was used. Amplification of the CDR3 region of rearranged TCR beta genes was performed with a multiplex PCR assay on genomic DNA. Amplified TCR beta libraries were sequenced as 87-base-pair reads on the Illumina HiSeq System. The study's processing was this. A later analysis counted some 74 million unique TCR beta chains across the 550 to 750 repertoires, and roughly 10 million of these chains were shared by at least two donors. Raw reads were error-corrected and collapsed into unique sequences by a nearest-neighbor algorithm in which closely related sequences were merged to remove PCR and sequencing errors. CDR3 sequences were aligned to IMGT reference sequences to assign V, D and J gene segments. For a sequence to be retained, at least a six-nucleotide match to both a V gene segment and a J gene segment was required. Rearrangements were called productive when the CDR3 lacked stop codons and stayed in frame with V and J; all others were non-productive. CDR3 was defined according to IMGT convention as the region running from the second conserved V-encoded cysteine to the conserved J-encoded phenylalanine. Sequences without an unambiguous match to a single V gene segment were excluded from the earlier analysis of approximately 600 of the donors. In an earlier analysis of approximately 550 of the donors, V segments were called functional above 56.7% productive rearrangements and were called segregating when the between-donor standard deviation exceeded 5%. A statistical classification framework was built to diagnose cytomegalovirus status from the catalog of TCR beta chain sequences. A later analysis assigned V and J genes by comparing TCR nucleotide sequences with IMGT/GENE-DB human TR gene sequences. The TCRdist pipeline was used in a later analysis to assign CDR3 sequences and most-parsimonious VDJ recombination scenarios. A later analysis defined each TCR beta chain by its CDR3 amino acid sequence plus V-gene family, and excluded reads lacking a unique V-gene family. To address suspected cross-contamination and a sequencing artifact, a later analysis removed a few hundred highly shared, low-generation-probability nucleotide sequences. In a later analysis, a clonal expansion index for each public chain was calculated from normalized within-repertoire ranks of inferred template counts. Generation probabilities in a later analysis came from a VDJ recombination model fitted to out-of-frame rearrangements, and those results were checked against IGoR. A later analysis scored TCR-TCR, TCR-HLA and TCR-CMV co-occurrence with hypergeometric tests, applying a repertoire-size bias correction to TCR pairs. In a later analysis, false discovery rates were estimated by permuting HLA or CMV assignments 20 times. In a later analysis, co-occurring TCRs were grouped using DBSCAN, with TCRdist sequence similarity added in when clustering inside HLA-allele-positive subsets. Co-occurrence clustering excluded repertoires with fewer than 30,000 or more than 120,000 public chains, plus five with anomalous nucleotide sharing. The table was pulled from immuneACCESS by TCRdb, which kept in-frame rearrangements only. Such tables lose some clones; where checked, under half of the loss comes from unresolved V genes, and the rest has no known cause. V, J and clone size reflect that table, while D and trimming were determined from the DNA. For this sample there are under 200,000 clones; around 87% appear just once. The ten largest clones capture 1.1% of the sample.

The sequence was collected from a boy aged 2 to 9 in good health and CMV-seronegative. The material sequenced was PBMCs. Recombination joined TRBV5-1 with TRBJ1-2, and 8 bases in between align with TRBD1. In nucleotide form, the sequence is TGCGCCAGCAGCTTGTTACAGGGGGACGATGGCTACACCTTC. Translated, it reads CASSLLQGDDGYTF.